Listed below are T cell receptor beta chains from one sample, sequenced in a study of T cell changes during pregnancy in multiple sclerosis. The repertoire was sequenced with immunoSEQ multiplex PCR; TCRdb's copy has only in-frame clones and lacks some. The sample holds tens of thousands of clones, 80% to 90% seen once. The starting material was CD4+ T cells from peripheral blood mononuclear cells, obtained in the third trimester of pregnancy. These receptors originate from a female donor with multiple sclerosis, enrolled in a pregnancy study. Both conserved end residues are part of each CDR3. D genes are given only for firm matches. Expanded clones are given a class, and other clones once, few, many or no size at all.

D gene	V gene	J gene	clone size	CDR3 protein	CDR3 DNA
TRBD1	TRBV19	TRBJ1-5	-	CASSFGGQGLSNQPQHF	TGTGCCAGTAGTTTCGGCGGACAGGGATTGAGCAATCAGCCCCAGCATTTT
TRBD1	TRBV30	TRBJ1-1	few	CAWAPGQGYTEAFF	TGTGCCTGGGCTCCGGGACAGGGCTACACTGAAGCTTTCTTT
-	TRBV7-9	TRBJ2-5	-	CASSSGPGGVETQYF	TGTGCCAGCAGCTCTGGACCCGGAGGTGTGGAGACCCAGTACTTC
TRBD1	TRBV9	TRBJ2-3	once	CASSDYRDRPTDTQYF	TGTGCCAGCAGCGATTACCGGGACAGGCCCACAGATACGCAGTATTTT
TRBD1	TRBV19	TRBJ2-6	-	CASSPGQGYSGANVLTF	TGTGCCAGTAGTCCGGGACAGGGCTACTCTGGGGCCAACGTCCTGACTTTC
TRBD2	TRBV11-2	TRBJ2-1	-	CASSSLRGGYNEQFF	TGTGCCAGCAGCTCGCTGCGGGGGGGTTACAATGAGCAGTTCTTC
TRBD2	TRBV11-2	TRBJ2-1	-	CASSLVPQAGGINEQFF	TGTGCCAGCAGCTTAGTCCCTCAAGCGGGAGGGATCAATGAGCAGTTCTTC
TRBD1	TRBV4-1	TRBJ1-1	few	CASSLKEDRVRTEAFF	TGCGCCAGCAGCCTAAAAGAAGACAGGGTGAGGACTGAAGCTTTCTTT
TRBD1	TRBV7-6	TRBJ2-2	-	CASSPGQGASGELFF	TGTGCCAGCAGCCCGGGACAGGGGGCAAGCGGGGAGCTGTTTTTT
-	TRBV2	TRBJ2-3	-	CASSEGSTTDTQYF	TGTGCCAGCAGTGAGGGCAGCACCACAGATACGCAGTATTTT
-	TRBV28	TRBJ1-1	-	CASSVNAGWTEAFF	TGTGCCAGCAGTGTAAACGCAGGGTGGACTGAAGCTTTCTTT
-	TRBV6-1	TRBJ2-5	-	CASIFGDQETQYF	TGTGCCAGCATATTCGGGGATCAAGAGACCCAGTACTTC
-	TRBV5-1	TRBJ1-1	-	CASSLDSLNTEAFF	TGCGCCAGCAGCTTGGACAGCTTGAACACTGAAGCTTTCTTT
-	TRBV4-1	TRBJ2-1	few	CASSQDIKGLREQFF	TGCGCCAGCAGCCAAGATATTAAAGGATTGAGGGAGCAGTTCTTC
-	TRBV7-8	TRBJ1-3	-	CASSPSGKSGNTIYF	TGTGCCAGCAGCCCCTCGGGGAAGTCCGGAAACACCATATATTTT
-	TRBV19	TRBJ2-3	-	CASRLGGSTDTQYF	TGTGCCAGTAGGCTCGGGGGAAGCACAGATACGCAGTATTTT
TRBD1	TRBV4-3	TRBJ1-2	-	CASSQERQGAAGYTF	TGCGCCAGCAGCCAAGAGCGACAGGGGGCTGCTGGCTACACCTTC
-	TRBV27	TRBJ1-1	many	CASSLDLRHTEAFF	TGTGCCAGCAGTTTGGACTTAAGGCACACTGAAGCTTTCTTT
-	TRBV25-1	TRBJ2-3	-	CASSSLLTGTRGDTQYF	TGTGCCAGCAGTTCCCTTCTTACAGGGACCCGCGGAGATACGCAGTATTTT
-	TRBV7-9	TRBJ1-2	-	CASSLPSLNYGYTF	TGTGCCAGCAGCTTACCAAGCCTTAACTATGGCTACACCTTC
TRBD1	TRBV9	TRBJ2-1	-	CASSVGAGGYNEQFF	TGTGCCAGCAGCGTAGGGGCAGGGGGCTACAATGAGCAGTTCTTC
-	TRBV11-2	TRBJ1-4	-	CASSLDNGRGGDEKLFF	TGTGCCAGCAGCTTAGACAATGGGAGGGGAGGAGATGAAAAACTGTTTTTT
TRBD1	TRBV2	TRBJ2-1	-	CASSEGQGTGGINEQFF	TGTGCCAGCAGTGAAGGGCAGGGGACAGGGGGTATCAATGAGCAGTTCTTC
-	TRBV14	TRBJ2-3	-	CASSLTTGKGPDTQYF	TGTGCCAGCAGCCTTACTACGGGGAAAGGGCCAGATACGCAGTATTTT
TRBD1	TRBV30	TRBJ2-1	few	CAWDRAQGNEQFF	TGTGCCTGGGACAGGGCCCAGGGCAATGAGCAGTTCTTC
-	TRBV30	TRBJ1-6	-	CAWSGEVATYNSPLHF	TGTGCCTGGAGTGGTGAAGTTGCTACCTATAATTCACCCCTCCACTTT
-	TRBV6-5	TRBJ1-5	-	CASSSKQVSNQPQHF	TGTGCCAGCAGTTCAAAACAGGTCTCCAATCAGCCCCAGCATTTT
-	TRBV30	TRBJ2-2	-	CAWSIGHTGELFF	TGTGCCTGGAGTATCGGTCACACCGGGGAGCTGTTTTTT
TRBD1	TRBV29-1	TRBJ1-2	-	CSVSGTGDSYTF	TGCAGCGTTTCCGGGACAGGGGACAGCTACACCTTC
TRBD2	TRBV5-1	TRBJ2-2	-	CASSSGLAGSGELFF	TGCGCCAGCAGCTCGGGACTAGCGGGCTCCGGGGAGCTGTTTTTT
-	TRBV7-5	TRBJ1-2	-	CVRSATGPGGYTF	TGTGTCAGAAGCGCCACGGGTCCGGGGGGCTACACCTTC
TRBD1	TRBV10-3	TRBJ1-1	-	CAIRGTGPDEAFF	TGTGCCATCAGGGGGACAGGCCCAGATGAAGCTTTCTTT
-	TRBV19	TRBJ1-4	once	CASCSYAATNEKLFF	TGTGCCAGTTGTTCCTACGCTGCAACTAATGAAAAACTGTTTTTT
-	TRBV2	TRBJ1-1	-	CASRRRLNTEAFF	TGTGCCTCCCGGAGAAGGTTGAACACTGAAGCTTTCTTT
-	TRBV6-1	TRBJ2-7	-	CASSESGNHYEQYF	TGTGCCAGCAGTGAATCAGGGAACCACTACGAGCAGTACTTC
TRBD1	TRBV27	TRBJ1-2	-	CASRIRGQANYGYTF	TGTGCCAGCAGGATAAGGGGACAGGCTAACTATGGCTACACCTTC
TRBD1	TRBV10-3	TRBJ1-4	-	CAISARQGGEKLFF	TGTGCCATCAGTGCCCGACAGGGTGGGGAAAAACTGTTTTTT
-	TRBV27	TRBJ1-2	-	CASRSGTLYGYTF	TGTGCCAGCAGGTCTGGGACACTCTATGGCTACACCTTC
TRBD1	TRBV5-5	TRBJ2-1	-	CASSLAARGNEQFF	TGTGCCAGCAGCTTGGCCGCCAGGGGGAATGAGCAGTTCTTC
TRBD2	TRBV4-1	TRBJ2-5	once	CASSQEGGTSGIGKETQYF	TGCGCCAGCAGCCAAGAGGGCGGGACTAGCGGGATAGGGAAGGAGACCCAGTACTTC
-	TRBV7-6	TRBJ2-3	-	CASSLMGLRGGDTQYF	TGTGCCAGCAGCTTAATGGGATTAAGGGGCGGAGATACGCAGTATTTT
TRBD1	TRBV2	TRBJ1-3	few	CASSLAPGTGDGNTIYF	TGTGCCAGCAGTTTGGCCCCCGGGACAGGAGACGGAAACACCATATATTTT
-	TRBV5-4	TRBJ2-3	-	CASSLMEPTDTQYF	TGTGCCAGCAGCTTGATGGAGCCGACAGATACGCAGTATTTT
TRBD1	TRBV27	TRBJ2-2	-	CASSFHHIGGQGTGELFF	TGTGCCAGCAGTTTTCATCATATAGGGGGACAGGGCACCGGGGAGCTGTTTTTT
TRBD1	TRBV27	TRBJ2-1	-	CASSLLGQTRDEQFF	TGTGCCAGCAGTTTATTGGGACAGACGAGGGATGAGCAGTTCTTC
TRBD1	TRBV19	TRBJ2-3	-	CASSGGQGTDTQYF	TGTGCCAGTAGTGGCGGACAGGGCACAGATACGCAGTATTTT
TRBD1	TRBV19	TRBJ2-7	-	CASSTRGRQYF	TGTGCCAGTAGTACCAGGGGGCGGCAGTACTTC
-	TRBV10-3	TRBJ2-5	-	CAISPGSQETQYF	TGTGCCATCTCTCCAGGCAGCCAAGAGACCCAGTACTTC
-	TRBV5-5	TRBJ1-1	once	CASSSPWVQKTFF	TGTGCCAGCAGCTCCCCTTGGGTACAGAAGACTTTCTTT
-	TRBV6-5	TRBJ2-1	-	CASSSAGLEQFF	TGTGCCAGCAGTTCCGCGGGCCTCGAGCAGTTCTTC
-	TRBV11-2	TRBJ2-7	-	CASSLSGLDYEQYF	TGTGCCAGCAGCTTATCAGGGTTGGACTACGAGCAGTACTTC
TRBD1	TRBV30	TRBJ1-2	-	CAWSPGQGNYGYTF	TGTGCCTGGAGTCCAGGACAGGGGAACTATGGCTACACCTTC
TRBD1	TRBV6-1	TRBJ2-5	-	CASSEALRDGAGGPETQYF	TGTGCCAGCAGTGAAGCTTTACGCGACGGGGCAGGGGGACCAGAGACCCAGTACTTC